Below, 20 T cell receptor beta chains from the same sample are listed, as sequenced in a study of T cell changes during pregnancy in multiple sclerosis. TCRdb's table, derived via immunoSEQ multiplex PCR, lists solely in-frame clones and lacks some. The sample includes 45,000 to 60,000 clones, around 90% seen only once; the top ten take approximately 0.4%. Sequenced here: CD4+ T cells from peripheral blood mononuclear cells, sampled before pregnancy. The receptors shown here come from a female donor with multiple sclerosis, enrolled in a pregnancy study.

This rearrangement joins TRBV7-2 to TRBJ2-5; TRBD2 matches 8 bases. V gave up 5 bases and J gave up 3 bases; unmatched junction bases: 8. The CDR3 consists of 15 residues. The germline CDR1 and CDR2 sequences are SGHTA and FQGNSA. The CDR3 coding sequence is TGTGCCAGCAGCAACTCCGGGACTAGGAAAGAGACCCAGTACTTC. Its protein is CASSNSGTRKETQYF.

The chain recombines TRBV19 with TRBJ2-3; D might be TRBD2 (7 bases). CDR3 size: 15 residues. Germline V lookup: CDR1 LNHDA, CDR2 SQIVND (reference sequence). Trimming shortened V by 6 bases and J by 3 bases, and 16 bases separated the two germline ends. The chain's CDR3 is CASSTIGGETDTQYF. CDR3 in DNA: TGTGCCAGTAGCACTATAGGGGGGGAAACAGATACGCAGTATTTT. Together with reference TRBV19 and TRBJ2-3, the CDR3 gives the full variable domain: DGGITQSPKYLFRKEGQNVTLSCEQNLNHDAMYWYRQDPGQGLRLIYYSQIVNDFQKGDIAEGYSVSREKKESFPLTVTSAQKNPTAFYLCASSTIGGETDTQYFGPGTRLTVL.

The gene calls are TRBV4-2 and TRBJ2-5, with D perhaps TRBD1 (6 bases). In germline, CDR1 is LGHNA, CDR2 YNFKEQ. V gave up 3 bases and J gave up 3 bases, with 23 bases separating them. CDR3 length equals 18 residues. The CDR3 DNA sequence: TGTGCCAGCAGCCAGTCAAACAGGGACCCTTTATTAGAAGAGACCCAGTACTTC. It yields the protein CASSQSNRDPLLEETQYF.

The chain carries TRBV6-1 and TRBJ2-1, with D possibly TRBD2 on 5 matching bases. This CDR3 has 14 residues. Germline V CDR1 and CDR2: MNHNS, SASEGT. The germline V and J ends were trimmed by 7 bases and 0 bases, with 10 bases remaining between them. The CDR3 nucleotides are TGTGCCAGCAAAAGAGCGGTCTCCTACAATGAGCAGTTCTTC. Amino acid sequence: CASKRAVSYNEQFF.

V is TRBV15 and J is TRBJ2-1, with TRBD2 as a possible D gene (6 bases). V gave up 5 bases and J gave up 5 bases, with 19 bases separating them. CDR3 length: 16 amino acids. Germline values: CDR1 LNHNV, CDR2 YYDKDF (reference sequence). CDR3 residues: CATSEGRSALNNEQFF. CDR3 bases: TGTGCCACCAGCGAGGGGAGGAGCGCCTTGAACAATGAGCAGTTCTTC.

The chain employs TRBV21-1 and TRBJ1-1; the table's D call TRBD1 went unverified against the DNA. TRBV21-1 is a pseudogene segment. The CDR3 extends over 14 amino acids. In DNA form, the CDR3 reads TGTGCCAGCAGCAATCGGGACAGCCTAAAAGGGGCTTTCTTT. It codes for CASSNRDSLKGAFF.

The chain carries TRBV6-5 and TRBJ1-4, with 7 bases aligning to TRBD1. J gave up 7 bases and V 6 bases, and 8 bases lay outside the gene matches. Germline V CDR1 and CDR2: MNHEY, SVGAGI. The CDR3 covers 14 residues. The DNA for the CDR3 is TGTGCCAGCAGATCCGGGACAGCTCTTGAAAAACTGTTTTTT. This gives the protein CASRSGTALEKLFF.

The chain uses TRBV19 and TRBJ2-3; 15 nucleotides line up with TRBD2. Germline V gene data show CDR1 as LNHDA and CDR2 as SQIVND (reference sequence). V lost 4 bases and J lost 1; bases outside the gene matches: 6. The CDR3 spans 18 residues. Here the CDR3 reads CASSNGLAGGMGTDTQYF. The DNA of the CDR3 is TGTGCCAGTAGTAATGGACTAGCGGGAGGGATGGGCACAGATACGCAGTATTTT.

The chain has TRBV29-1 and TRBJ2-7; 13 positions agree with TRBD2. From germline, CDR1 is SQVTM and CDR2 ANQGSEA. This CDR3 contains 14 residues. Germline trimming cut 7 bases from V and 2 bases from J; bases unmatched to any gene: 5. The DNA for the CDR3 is TGCAGCGCCCTGGGACTAGCGGGAACCTACGAGCAGTACTTC. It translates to CSALGLAGTYEQYF.

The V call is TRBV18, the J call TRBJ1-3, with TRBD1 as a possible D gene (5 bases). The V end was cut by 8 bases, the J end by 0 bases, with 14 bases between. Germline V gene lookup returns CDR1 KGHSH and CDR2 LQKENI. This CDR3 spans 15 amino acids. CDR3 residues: CASQDRALSGNTIYF. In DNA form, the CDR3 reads TGTGCCAGCCAAGACAGAGCCCTCTCTGGAAACACCATATATTTT.

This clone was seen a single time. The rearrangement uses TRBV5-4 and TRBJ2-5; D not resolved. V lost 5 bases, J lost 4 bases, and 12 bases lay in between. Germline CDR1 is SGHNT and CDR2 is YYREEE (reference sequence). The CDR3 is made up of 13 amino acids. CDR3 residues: CASSPQMRETQYF. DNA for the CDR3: TGTGCCAGCAGTCCCCAAATGAGAGAGACCCAGTACTTC.

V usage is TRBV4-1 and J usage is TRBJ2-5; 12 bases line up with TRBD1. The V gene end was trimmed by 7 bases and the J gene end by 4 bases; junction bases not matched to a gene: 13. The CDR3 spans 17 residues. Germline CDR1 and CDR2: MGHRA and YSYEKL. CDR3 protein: CASTTTGQGAGRETQYF. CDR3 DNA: TGCGCCAGCACCACGACGGGACAGGGGGCAGGGCGAGAGACCCAGTACTTC.

In DNA form, the CDR3 reads TGTGCCAGCAGTTTAGCGGGAGGGCCGGTTCGCGATGAGCAGTTCTTC. It yields the protein CASSLAGGPVRDEQFF. The chain links TRBV7-3 to TRBJ2-1; 11 bases map to TRBD2. The CDR3 sequence is 16 residues long. Germline V gene lookup returns CDR1 SGHTA and CDR2 FQGTGA. V shed 6 bases and J 8 bases; nucleotides not matched to a gene: 12.

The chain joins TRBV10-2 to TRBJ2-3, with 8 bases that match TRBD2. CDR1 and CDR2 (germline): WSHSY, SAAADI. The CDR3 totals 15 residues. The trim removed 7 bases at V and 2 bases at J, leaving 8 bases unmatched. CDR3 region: CASTKAGAYTDTQYF. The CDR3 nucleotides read TGCGCCAGCACAAAAGCGGGGGCCTACACAGATACGCAGTATTTT.

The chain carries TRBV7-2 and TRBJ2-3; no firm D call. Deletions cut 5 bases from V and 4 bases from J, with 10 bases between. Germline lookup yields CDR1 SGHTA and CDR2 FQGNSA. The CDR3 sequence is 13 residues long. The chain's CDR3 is CASSLDVADTQYF. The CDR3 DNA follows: TGTGCCAGCAGCCTAGATGTCGCAGATACGCAGTATTTT.

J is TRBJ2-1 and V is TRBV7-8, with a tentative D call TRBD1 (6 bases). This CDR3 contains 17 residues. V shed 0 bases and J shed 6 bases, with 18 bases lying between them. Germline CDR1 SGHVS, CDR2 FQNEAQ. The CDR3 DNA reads TGTGCCAGCAGCTTAGCTATTAACAGGGCATCTGGCAATGAGCAGTTCTTC. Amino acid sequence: CASSLAINRASGNEQFF.

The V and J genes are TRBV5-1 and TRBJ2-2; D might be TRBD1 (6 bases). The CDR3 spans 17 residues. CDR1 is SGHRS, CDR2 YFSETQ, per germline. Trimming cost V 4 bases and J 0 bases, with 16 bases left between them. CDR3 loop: CASSPRTGIANTGELFF. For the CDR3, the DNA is TGCGCCAGCAGCCCACGAACAGGGATCGCGAACACCGGGGAGCTGTTTTTT.

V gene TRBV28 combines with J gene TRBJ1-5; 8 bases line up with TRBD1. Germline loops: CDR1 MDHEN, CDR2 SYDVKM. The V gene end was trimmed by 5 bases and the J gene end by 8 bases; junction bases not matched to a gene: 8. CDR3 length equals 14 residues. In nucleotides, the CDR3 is TGTGCCAGCAGTCTCGCAGGGGGCCCGAAGCCCCAGCATTTT. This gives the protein CASSLAGGPKPQHF.

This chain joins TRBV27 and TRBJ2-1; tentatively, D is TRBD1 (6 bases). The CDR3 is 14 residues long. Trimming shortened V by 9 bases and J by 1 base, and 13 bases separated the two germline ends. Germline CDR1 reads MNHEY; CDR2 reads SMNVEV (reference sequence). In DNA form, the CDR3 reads TGTGCCAGTAGTCAGGGGTGGTCCTACAATGAGCAGTTCTTC. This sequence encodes CASSQGWSYNEQFF.

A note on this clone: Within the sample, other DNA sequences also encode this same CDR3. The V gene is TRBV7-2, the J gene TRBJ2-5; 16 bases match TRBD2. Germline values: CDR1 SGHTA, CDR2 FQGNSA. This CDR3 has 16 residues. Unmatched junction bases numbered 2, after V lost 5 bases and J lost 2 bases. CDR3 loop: CASSLGLAGGQETQYF. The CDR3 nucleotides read TGTGCCAGCAGCCTGGGACTAGCGGGAGGGCAAGAGACCCAGTACTTC.